The rows below give T cell receptor beta chains drawn from one sample of a study of blood T cell repertoires in COVID-19. The table came from immunoSEQ multiplex PCR; TCRdb's copy has only in-frame clones and leaves some out. The sample consists of a few hundred thousand clones, 85% to 90% of them appearing once. The sample comprised peripheral blood. Source of these receptors: a woman in her 70s with active or convalescent COVID-19. The CDR3 runs from the conserved cysteine through the conserved F or W. The D gene is left open where the match is weak. Size is stated for part of the rows, as once, few or many counts, or as a class when the clone is expanded.

J gene | D gene | clone size | V gene | CDR3 protein | CDR3 DNA
TRBJ2-4 | . | . | TRBV6-1 | CASSAVPGSVKNIQYF | TGTGCCAGCAGTGCAGTCCCAGGGTCGGTCAAAAACATTCAGTACTTC
TRBJ2-1 | . | once | TRBV29-1 | CSVGLKAGYSNEQFF | TGCAGCGTTGGTCTAAAGGCCGGGTATAGCAATGAGCAGTTCTTC
TRBJ1-2 | TRBD1 | . | TRBV4-2 | CASSQATTRDRAIGYTF | TGTGCCAGCAGCCAAGCCACGACCCGGGACAGGGCTATCGGCTACACCTTC
TRBJ1-3 | . | . | TRBV5-1 | CASSPPAGINSGNTIYF | TGCGCCAGCAGCCCGCCAGCGGGGATAAACTCTGGAAACACCATATATTTT
TRBJ2-1 | . | . | TRBV5-4 | CASSFLQAHEQFF | TGTGCCAGCAGCTTCTTACAGGCCCATGAGCAGTTCTTC
TRBJ2-2 | . | . | TRBV9 | CASSVRAGANTGELFF | TGTGCCAGCAGCGTCAGAGCGGGCGCTAACACCGGGGAGCTGTTTTTT
TRBJ1-3 | . | . | TRBV3-1/TRBV3-2 | CASSQEYRISGNTIYF | TGTGCCAGCAGCCAAGAATACAGGATCTCTGGAAACACCATATATTTT
TRBJ1-3 | TRBD1 | once | TRBV7-6 | CASSLDGHSWVQGGNTIYF | TGTGCCAGCAGCTTAGACGGTCATTCCTGGGTACAGGGGGGAAACACCATATATTTT
TRBJ1-4 | TRBD1 | . | TRBV5-4 | CASSLATGIGEKLFF | TGTGCCAGCAGCTTGGCGACAGGGATTGGTGAAAAACTGTTTTTT
TRBJ1-2 | TRBD1 | . | TRBV29-1 | CSVERPGGANSNGYTF | TGCAGCGTTGAAAGGCCAGGGGGCGCGAATAGTAATGGCTACACCTTC
TRBJ1-4 | . | . | TRBV10-3 | CAIGRGLTNEKLFF | TGTGCCATCGGGAGGGGTTTGACTAATGAAAAACTGTTTTTT
TRBJ1-1 | . | . | TRBV12-3/TRBV12-4 | CASSTRGLWAFF | TGTGCCAGCAGTACACGGGGACTTTGGGCTTTCTTT
TRBJ2-3 | TRBD1 | . | TRBV7-3 | CASSHPGQGPQYF | TGTGCCAGCAGTCACCCTGGACAGGGGCCGCAGTATTTT
TRBJ1-5 | . | few | TRBV7-8 | CASSDTGVVNQPQHF | TGTGCCAGCAGCGACACGGGGGTAGTTAATCAGCCCCAGCATTTT
TRBJ2-1 | TRBD1 | . | TRBV10-3 | CATSLPGQGNNEQFF | TGTGCCACCTCGCTACCGGGACAGGGTAACAATGAGCAGTTCTTC
TRBJ1-5 | TRBD1 | . | TRBV3-1/TRBV3-2 | CASSQDMAGGCNQPQHF | TGTGCCAGCAGCCAAGATATGGCAGGGGGATGCAATCAGCCCCAGCATTTT
TRBJ1-3 | TRBD1 | once | TRBV6-2/TRBV6-3 | CASSDRAGSGNTIYF | TGTGCCAGCAGCGACAGGGCTGGCTCTGGAAACACCATATATTTT
TRBJ2-3 | . | . | TRBV2 | CASSLRHTDTQYF | TGTGCCAGCAGTCTCCGACACACAGATACGCAGTATTTT
TRBJ2-1 | TRBD1 | few | TRBV7-9 | CASSLTGPRDREGNEQFF | TGTGCCAGCAGCTTAACTGGCCCCCGGGACAGGGAGGGCAATGAGCAGTTCTTC
TRBJ1-4 | . | . | TRBV18 | CARPACFGTFTWKLFF | TGTGCCAGACCAGCCTGCTTTGGGACATTTACCTGGAAACTGTTTTTT
TRBJ1-4 | . | few | TRBV6-1 | CASSEGGGGFYRTLKLFF | TGTGCCAGCAGTGAAGGAGGTGGGGGGTTTTACCGAACCCTCAAACTGTTTTTT
TRBJ1-5 | . | . | TRBV19 | CASSPLGVQPQHF | TGTGCCAGTAGTCCTCTGGGAGTTCAGCCCCAGCATTTT
TRBJ1-3 | . | many | TRBV19 | CASSTEGIGAGNTIYF | TGTGCCAGTAGTACGGAGGGAATCGGCGCTGGAAACACCATATATTTT
TRBJ2-7 | . | . | TRBV5-4 | CASSLNTGSSYEQYF | TGTGCCAGCAGCTTGAATACGGGGAGCTCCTACGAGCAGTACTTC
TRBJ1-1 | TRBD1 | . | TRBV6-5 | CASNSDRGNTEAFF | TGTGCCAGCAACTCTGACAGGGGGAACACTGAAGCTTTCTTT
TRBJ1-1 | . | . | TRBV7-2 | CASSPYRGGVGEAFF | TGTGCCAGCAGCCCCTATAGGGGGGGGGTGGGTGAAGCTTTCTTT
TRBJ1-2 | . | . | TRBV6-2/TRBV6-3 | CASSVDSYGYTF | TGTGCCAGCAGCGTTGACAGTTATGGCTACACCTTC
TRBJ1-4 | . | once | TRBV11-2 | CASSLGGRTNEKLFF | TGTGCCAGCAGCTTAGGGGGGCGAACTAATGAAAAACTGTTTTTT
TRBJ2-2 | TRBD1 | . | TRBV3-1/TRBV3-2 | CASSQGRGQSGELFF | TGTGCCAGCAGCCAAGGCAGGGGGCAGAGCGGGGAGCTGTTTTTT
TRBJ1-1 | . | . | TRBV9 | CASSTSLMNTEAFF | TGTGCCAGCAGCACAAGTCTTATGAACACTGAAGCTTTCTTT
TRBJ1-1 | TRBD1 | . | TRBV6-5 | CASSRQGDTEAFF | TGTGCCAGCAGTAGACAGGGAGACACTGAAGCTTTCTTT